This TCR beta chain was observed in a study of early T cells in non-severe SARS-CoV-2 infection. Looking at the study overall: Unpaired chains resulted from sequencing bulk RNA of unsorted whole blood.

Individual cDNA molecules received unique molecular identifiers. TCRdb called the 5' RACE reads again in MiXCR, with one record for every CDR3 protein. The sample has approximately 110,000 distinct CDR3 sequences; around 14% are singletons. The V gene lost 2 bases and the J gene lost 3 bases, with 12 bases spanning the gap. The CDR3 runs to 14 residues. Germline values: CDR1 SGHRS, CDR2 YFSETQ. Study outcomes and limitations: Anti-spike CD8 responses were favored by VDJdb matching, which missed private and CD4 specificities.

This clonotype was counted many times. Its antigen is as yet unknown. The TCR comes from an adult who was a healthcare worker with PCR-confirmed SARS-CoV-2 infection or an uninfected control (not recorded which). The genes are TRBV5-1 and TRBJ2-7; tentatively, D is TRBD2 (6 bases). The sequenced sample consisted of whole blood. The CDR3 DNA reads as TGCGCCAGCAGCTTCAAGGGAGGTATCTACGAGCAGTACTTC. Translated: CASSFKGGIYEQYF. Variable domain in full (rest from reference TRBV5-1 and TRBJ2-7): KAGVTQTPRYLIKTRGQQVTLSCSPISGHRSVSWYQQTPGQGLQFLFEYFSETQRNKGNFPGRFSGRQFSNSRSEMNVSTLELGDSALYLCASSFKGGIYEQYFGPGTRLTVT.